This T cell receptor beta chain emerged from a study of human T cells and chemical hapten exposure. Time point noted: patch test 1, 2 weeks after DPC sensitization. Noted treatment: therapeutic diphenylcyclopropenone sensitization with weekly scalp DPC. CDR1 SGHAT and CDR2 FQDESV come from the germline V gene (reference sequence). The CDR3 length is 13 residues. V lost 3 bases to trimming and J lost 6 bases, with 11 bases between them. MiXCR, applied by TCRdb to the RACE reads, yields one record per CDR3 protein. This sample yields about 80,000 distinct CDR3 sequences, of which approximately 8% are seen a single time; roughly 1.5% belongs to the top ten.

The TCR was taken from a woman in her thirties with alopecia areata. Some clones in this sample may be carry-over from other donors' samples. This rearrangement joins TRBV11-1 to TRBJ1-1, with a possible D match to TRBD1 (5 bases). The sample consisted of whole blood, taken in connection with sensitization to the hapten diphenylcyclopropenone (DPC). The DNA for the CDR3 is TGTGCCAGCAGCTTCGGACACCTGTCTGAAGCTTTCTTT. It specifies CASSFGHLSEAFF.